The clone carrying this T cell receptor beta chain was recorded many times. What it binds is not known. Amplification targeted TCR beta CDR3 regions from RNA transcripts. The HTBI primer set drove a first-round RT-PCR of the TCR CDR3. TCRdb called the multiplex PCR reads again in MiXCR, with one record for every CDR3 protein. The repertoire holds 300,000 or so distinct CDR3 sequences, with roughly 21% as singletons. The data were obtained in a study of T cells in Graves' hyperthyroidism and ophthalmopathy. Notes on the study in general: Clonotypes that were expanded in thyroid above 0.001 mostly appeared in blood too. Separation of ophthalmopathy from stable hyperthyroidism was achieved by a 13 V-J model.

For Graves' hyperthyroidism to be stable, ophthalmopathy could not progress within 18 months. V lost 3 bases and J 5 bases, leaving 12 bases between the germline ends. Germline values: CDR1 SGHRS, CDR2 YFSETQ. The CDR3 has 14 amino acids. This receptor was identified in a woman aged 45-59 years with Graves' hyperthyroidism. The chain recombines TRBV5-1 with TRBJ2-1; tentative D call: TRBD1 (5 bases). Sequenced material: blood. Here the CDR3 DNA reads TGCGCCAGCAGCTCTAGGGCAGGGAACAATGAGCAGTTCTTC. It encodes CASSSRAGNNEQFF.